This entry describes one TCR beta chain. In the source study's methods: Cell counts per sample came from amplifying reference gene primers. The protocol was immunoSEQ multiplex PCR, while the TCRdb copy is restricted to in-frame clones and leaves out a portion. V and J calls plus clone size are reproduced from that table; the DNA served to infer D and trimming. The sample lists roughly 150,000 clones; approximately 82% were seen once. The data were obtained in a study of blood T cell repertoires in COVID-19. Study background: Sample material is recorded as cDNA or gDNA derived from T cells, B-cell-depleted T cells, or PBMCs.

V gave up 1 base and J gave up 5 bases; unmatched junction bases: 8. CDR1 and CDR2 from the germline V gene are LGHDT and YNNKEL (reference sequence). This CDR3 has 16 residues. Sequenced material: peripheral blood. The chain employs TRBV3-1 (or the pseudogene TRBV3-2) and TRBJ1-3; 7 bases map to TRBD1. This receptor was taken from a human donor with acute or convalescent COVID-19. The donor label of this sample is uncertain. The CDR3 DNA reads as TGTGCCAGCAGCCAAGGACAGGGCCATTCGCGAAACACCATATATTTT. This sequence encodes CASSQGQGHSRNTIYF.